Each of the 14 T cell receptor beta chains below was sequenced from the same sample in a study of shared clonotypes between healthy human individuals. The assay was immunoSEQ multiplex PCR, and TCRdb's table has in-frame clones only and misses some. This repertoire shows around 990,000 clones, 60% to 80% found once; its top ten account for 0.89%. The sequenced sample consisted of memory CD4+ T cells from PBMCs. Sample subset: CD45RA-negative fraction. Receptor source: a man younger than 30 in good health. Some clones in this sample may be carry-over from other donors' samples.

This sequence joins TRBV7-8 and TRBJ1-3; TRBD1 is a possible D gene (6 bases). The V end lost 4 bases, the J end lost 4 bases, and 14 bases lay between the germline ends. Per the germline V gene, CDR1 is SGHVS and CDR2 is FQNEAQ. The CDR3 loop spans 15 amino acids. DNA for the CDR3: TGTGCCAGCAGCTCTACCTTGGGGGCCGGAAACACCATATATTTT. Translating gives CASSSTLGAGNTIYF.

The chain joins TRBV28 to TRBJ2-2, with 11 bases lining up with TRBD2. The CDR3 consists of 15 residues. Germline V gene lookup returns CDR1 MDHEN and CDR2 SYDVKM. Unmatched junction bases numbered 1, after V lost 3 bases and J lost 4 bases. The CDR3 bases are TGTGCCAGCAGTTTTAGCGGGAGGGGCACCGGGGAGCTGTTTTTT. Its protein product is CASSFSGRGTGELFF.

V and J are TRBV11-2 and TRBJ2-1; tentative D call: TRBD2 (6 bases). With 4 bases removed from V and 7 bases from J, the gap between germline ends came to 17 bases. Germline-derived CDR1 and CDR2 are SGHAT and FQNNGV. The CDR3 length is 15 residues. In DNA, the CDR3 is TGTGCCAGCAGCTCCCCCGGGACTCGGCGGAATGAGCAGTTCTTC. Amino acids: CASSSPGTRRNEQFF.

The chain is built from TRBV5-1 and TRBJ2-1; 9 bases map to TRBD2. V was pared by 0 bases and J by 4 bases, with 5 bases of the junction left unmatched. The CDR3 consists of 16 residues. Per the germline V gene, CDR1 is SGHRS and CDR2 is YFSETQ. The DNA for the CDR3 is TGCGCCAGCAGCTTGGTGCCGGCGGGAGGGTACAATGAGCAGTTCTTC. It translates to CASSLVPAGGYNEQFF.

This chain links TRBV2 with TRBJ1-4; 7 bases map to TRBD1. The CDR3 spans 14 residues. The ends lost 6 bases at V and 3 bases at J; junction bases unmatched: 4. Germline V gene sequence: CDR1 SNHLY, CDR2 FYNNEI. Here the CDR3 reads CASSPGGANEKLFF. CDR3 coding DNA: TGTGCCAGCAGCCCAGGGGGTGCTAATGAAAAACTGTTTTTT.

This clone has a handful of counts. The chain is built from TRBV5-1 and TRBJ2-2, with a possible D match to TRBD2 (6 bases). Germline CDR1 and CDR2: SGHRS and YFSETQ. This CDR3 has 15 residues. Trimming cost V 4 bases and J 2 bases, with 12 bases left between them. CDR3 protein: CASSQGGLNTGELFF. CDR3 coding DNA: TGCGCCAGCAGCCAAGGAGGACTAAACACCGGGGAGCTGTTTTTT.

The V and J genes are TRBV6-5 and TRBJ1-1; D unclear. This CDR3 region has 12 residues. V was shortened by 2 bases and J by 4 bases, with 5 bases between the two germline ends. In germline, CDR1 is MNHEY, CDR2 SVGAGI. CDR3 nucleotides: TGTGCCAGCAGTTACGGTGGCACTGAAGCTTTCTTT. Amino acid sequence: CASSYGGTEAFF.

The chain recombines TRBV6-5 with TRBJ2-2; D is perhaps TRBD1 (5 bases). Between the trimmed V and J ends, which lost 11 bases and 2 bases, there was a span of 12 bases. CDR1 and CDR2 from the germline V gene are MNHEY and SVGAGI. This CDR3 region has 13 residues. CDR3 DNA: TGTGCCGCGATGGGGCTAAACACCGGGGAGCTGTTTTTT. It yields the protein CAAMGLNTGELFF.

The V and J genes are TRBV21-1 and TRBJ2-7. TRBV21-1 is noted as a pseudogene. The CDR3 has 12 residues. Here the CDR3 reads CASTLGADEQYF. The CDR3 coding sequence is TGTGCCAGCACTCTCGGGGCGGACGAGCAGTACTTC.

This clone occurred once. The V gene is TRBV7-2, the J gene TRBJ1-4; D perhaps matches TRBD1 (5 bases). Deletions cut 4 bases from V and 4 bases from J, with 13 bases between. Per the germline V gene, CDR1 is SGHTA and CDR2 is FQGNSA. The CDR3 spans 15 residues. The CDR3 nucleotides are TGTGCCAGCAGCTCATCCTCACAGGTTAATGAAAAACTGTTTTTT. Its protein is CASSSSSQVNEKLFF.

The J gene is TRBJ2-7, the V gene TRBV18; 8 bases are a match to TRBD2. The CDR3 loop spans 14 amino acids. V lost 3 bases to trimming and J lost 4 bases; unmatched junction nucleotides: 5. The V gene's germline CDR1 is KGHSH and CDR2 LQKENI. For the CDR3, the DNA is TGTGCCAGCTCACCCACGGGGGGGGTTTACGAGCAGTACTTC. Translating it yields CASSPTGGVYEQYF.

This chain links TRBV6-6 with TRBJ1-5, with a tentative D call TRBD1 (5 bases). Germline CDR1 MNHNY, CDR2 SVGAGI (reference sequence). CDR3 size: 16 residues. V lost 0 bases and J 9 bases, leaving 18 bases between the germline ends. DNA for the CDR3: TGTGCCAGCAGTTACTCGGGGGACGCACCGGGTGGGCCCCAGCATTTT. It codes for CASSYSGDAPGGPQHF.

This clone turned up a few times. The chain uses TRBV25-1 and TRBJ1-3; D perhaps matches TRBD1 (6 bases). This CDR3 contains 13 residues. Between the trimmed V and J ends, which lost 7 bases and 2 bases, there was a span of 9 bases. Germline V gives CDR1 MGHDK, CDR2 SYGVNS. This chain's CDR3 is CASTRDTGNTIYF. CDR3 DNA sequence: TGTGCCAGCACCCGGGACACTGGAAACACCATATATTTT.

This clone came up once. V and J are TRBV9 and TRBJ2-1, with 9 bases lining up with TRBD2. Trimming at V came to 5 bases and at J to 6 bases, leaving 15 bases not matched to a gene. CDR3 size: 17 residues. Germline loops: CDR1 SGDLS, CDR2 YYNGEE. The CDR3 loop is CASSVTTRGGRANEQFF. Written as DNA, the CDR3 is TGTGCCAGCAGTGTGACTACTAGGGGCGGGAGGGCCAATGAGCAGTTCTTC. Full variable domain (missing parts from reference TRBV9 and TRBJ2-1): DSGVTQTPKHLITATGQRVTLRCSPRSGDLSVYWYQQSLDQGLQFLIQYYNGEERAKGNILERFSAQQFPDLHSELNLSSLELGDSALYFCASSVTTRGGRANEQFFGPGTRLTVL.